This T cell receptor (beta chain) appears in the sequencing data of a study of T cell repertoires in cytomegalovirus infection. Study-wide background: Signatures in public TCR beta sequences pointed to both CMV infection and matching HLA type. Whole-study results and caveats: Ex vivo, HLA-C-restricted CMV-specific TCR beta clonotypes prevailed over the rest of the response. Adding up the frequency of public TCR beta families identified people who carried CMV plus the relevant HLA.

TCRdb redid the calling of the reads with MiXCR, one entry per CDR3 protein. Altogether roughly 640,000 distinct CDR3 sequences are present, around 24% being singletons, with the ten largest covering roughly 8%. Regarding this clonotype: Its antigen is as yet unknown. One end of the junction does not line up with germline, which may come from a read error.

Per the germline V gene, CDR1 is MDHEN and CDR2 is SYDVKM. There are 15 residues in the CDR3. Sequencing was carried out using CD8+ T cells from PBMCs. This chain uses TRBV28 with TRBJ2-3, with TRBD2 matching 9 bases. The origin of this receptor is a human donor in good health (CMV status not recorded). Some clones in this sample may be carry-over from other donors' samples. The CDR3 sequence: CTSSWSSGGTDTQYF. CDR3 nucleotide sequence: TGTACCAGCAGTTGGTCTAGCGGGGGCACAGATACGCAGTATTTT.